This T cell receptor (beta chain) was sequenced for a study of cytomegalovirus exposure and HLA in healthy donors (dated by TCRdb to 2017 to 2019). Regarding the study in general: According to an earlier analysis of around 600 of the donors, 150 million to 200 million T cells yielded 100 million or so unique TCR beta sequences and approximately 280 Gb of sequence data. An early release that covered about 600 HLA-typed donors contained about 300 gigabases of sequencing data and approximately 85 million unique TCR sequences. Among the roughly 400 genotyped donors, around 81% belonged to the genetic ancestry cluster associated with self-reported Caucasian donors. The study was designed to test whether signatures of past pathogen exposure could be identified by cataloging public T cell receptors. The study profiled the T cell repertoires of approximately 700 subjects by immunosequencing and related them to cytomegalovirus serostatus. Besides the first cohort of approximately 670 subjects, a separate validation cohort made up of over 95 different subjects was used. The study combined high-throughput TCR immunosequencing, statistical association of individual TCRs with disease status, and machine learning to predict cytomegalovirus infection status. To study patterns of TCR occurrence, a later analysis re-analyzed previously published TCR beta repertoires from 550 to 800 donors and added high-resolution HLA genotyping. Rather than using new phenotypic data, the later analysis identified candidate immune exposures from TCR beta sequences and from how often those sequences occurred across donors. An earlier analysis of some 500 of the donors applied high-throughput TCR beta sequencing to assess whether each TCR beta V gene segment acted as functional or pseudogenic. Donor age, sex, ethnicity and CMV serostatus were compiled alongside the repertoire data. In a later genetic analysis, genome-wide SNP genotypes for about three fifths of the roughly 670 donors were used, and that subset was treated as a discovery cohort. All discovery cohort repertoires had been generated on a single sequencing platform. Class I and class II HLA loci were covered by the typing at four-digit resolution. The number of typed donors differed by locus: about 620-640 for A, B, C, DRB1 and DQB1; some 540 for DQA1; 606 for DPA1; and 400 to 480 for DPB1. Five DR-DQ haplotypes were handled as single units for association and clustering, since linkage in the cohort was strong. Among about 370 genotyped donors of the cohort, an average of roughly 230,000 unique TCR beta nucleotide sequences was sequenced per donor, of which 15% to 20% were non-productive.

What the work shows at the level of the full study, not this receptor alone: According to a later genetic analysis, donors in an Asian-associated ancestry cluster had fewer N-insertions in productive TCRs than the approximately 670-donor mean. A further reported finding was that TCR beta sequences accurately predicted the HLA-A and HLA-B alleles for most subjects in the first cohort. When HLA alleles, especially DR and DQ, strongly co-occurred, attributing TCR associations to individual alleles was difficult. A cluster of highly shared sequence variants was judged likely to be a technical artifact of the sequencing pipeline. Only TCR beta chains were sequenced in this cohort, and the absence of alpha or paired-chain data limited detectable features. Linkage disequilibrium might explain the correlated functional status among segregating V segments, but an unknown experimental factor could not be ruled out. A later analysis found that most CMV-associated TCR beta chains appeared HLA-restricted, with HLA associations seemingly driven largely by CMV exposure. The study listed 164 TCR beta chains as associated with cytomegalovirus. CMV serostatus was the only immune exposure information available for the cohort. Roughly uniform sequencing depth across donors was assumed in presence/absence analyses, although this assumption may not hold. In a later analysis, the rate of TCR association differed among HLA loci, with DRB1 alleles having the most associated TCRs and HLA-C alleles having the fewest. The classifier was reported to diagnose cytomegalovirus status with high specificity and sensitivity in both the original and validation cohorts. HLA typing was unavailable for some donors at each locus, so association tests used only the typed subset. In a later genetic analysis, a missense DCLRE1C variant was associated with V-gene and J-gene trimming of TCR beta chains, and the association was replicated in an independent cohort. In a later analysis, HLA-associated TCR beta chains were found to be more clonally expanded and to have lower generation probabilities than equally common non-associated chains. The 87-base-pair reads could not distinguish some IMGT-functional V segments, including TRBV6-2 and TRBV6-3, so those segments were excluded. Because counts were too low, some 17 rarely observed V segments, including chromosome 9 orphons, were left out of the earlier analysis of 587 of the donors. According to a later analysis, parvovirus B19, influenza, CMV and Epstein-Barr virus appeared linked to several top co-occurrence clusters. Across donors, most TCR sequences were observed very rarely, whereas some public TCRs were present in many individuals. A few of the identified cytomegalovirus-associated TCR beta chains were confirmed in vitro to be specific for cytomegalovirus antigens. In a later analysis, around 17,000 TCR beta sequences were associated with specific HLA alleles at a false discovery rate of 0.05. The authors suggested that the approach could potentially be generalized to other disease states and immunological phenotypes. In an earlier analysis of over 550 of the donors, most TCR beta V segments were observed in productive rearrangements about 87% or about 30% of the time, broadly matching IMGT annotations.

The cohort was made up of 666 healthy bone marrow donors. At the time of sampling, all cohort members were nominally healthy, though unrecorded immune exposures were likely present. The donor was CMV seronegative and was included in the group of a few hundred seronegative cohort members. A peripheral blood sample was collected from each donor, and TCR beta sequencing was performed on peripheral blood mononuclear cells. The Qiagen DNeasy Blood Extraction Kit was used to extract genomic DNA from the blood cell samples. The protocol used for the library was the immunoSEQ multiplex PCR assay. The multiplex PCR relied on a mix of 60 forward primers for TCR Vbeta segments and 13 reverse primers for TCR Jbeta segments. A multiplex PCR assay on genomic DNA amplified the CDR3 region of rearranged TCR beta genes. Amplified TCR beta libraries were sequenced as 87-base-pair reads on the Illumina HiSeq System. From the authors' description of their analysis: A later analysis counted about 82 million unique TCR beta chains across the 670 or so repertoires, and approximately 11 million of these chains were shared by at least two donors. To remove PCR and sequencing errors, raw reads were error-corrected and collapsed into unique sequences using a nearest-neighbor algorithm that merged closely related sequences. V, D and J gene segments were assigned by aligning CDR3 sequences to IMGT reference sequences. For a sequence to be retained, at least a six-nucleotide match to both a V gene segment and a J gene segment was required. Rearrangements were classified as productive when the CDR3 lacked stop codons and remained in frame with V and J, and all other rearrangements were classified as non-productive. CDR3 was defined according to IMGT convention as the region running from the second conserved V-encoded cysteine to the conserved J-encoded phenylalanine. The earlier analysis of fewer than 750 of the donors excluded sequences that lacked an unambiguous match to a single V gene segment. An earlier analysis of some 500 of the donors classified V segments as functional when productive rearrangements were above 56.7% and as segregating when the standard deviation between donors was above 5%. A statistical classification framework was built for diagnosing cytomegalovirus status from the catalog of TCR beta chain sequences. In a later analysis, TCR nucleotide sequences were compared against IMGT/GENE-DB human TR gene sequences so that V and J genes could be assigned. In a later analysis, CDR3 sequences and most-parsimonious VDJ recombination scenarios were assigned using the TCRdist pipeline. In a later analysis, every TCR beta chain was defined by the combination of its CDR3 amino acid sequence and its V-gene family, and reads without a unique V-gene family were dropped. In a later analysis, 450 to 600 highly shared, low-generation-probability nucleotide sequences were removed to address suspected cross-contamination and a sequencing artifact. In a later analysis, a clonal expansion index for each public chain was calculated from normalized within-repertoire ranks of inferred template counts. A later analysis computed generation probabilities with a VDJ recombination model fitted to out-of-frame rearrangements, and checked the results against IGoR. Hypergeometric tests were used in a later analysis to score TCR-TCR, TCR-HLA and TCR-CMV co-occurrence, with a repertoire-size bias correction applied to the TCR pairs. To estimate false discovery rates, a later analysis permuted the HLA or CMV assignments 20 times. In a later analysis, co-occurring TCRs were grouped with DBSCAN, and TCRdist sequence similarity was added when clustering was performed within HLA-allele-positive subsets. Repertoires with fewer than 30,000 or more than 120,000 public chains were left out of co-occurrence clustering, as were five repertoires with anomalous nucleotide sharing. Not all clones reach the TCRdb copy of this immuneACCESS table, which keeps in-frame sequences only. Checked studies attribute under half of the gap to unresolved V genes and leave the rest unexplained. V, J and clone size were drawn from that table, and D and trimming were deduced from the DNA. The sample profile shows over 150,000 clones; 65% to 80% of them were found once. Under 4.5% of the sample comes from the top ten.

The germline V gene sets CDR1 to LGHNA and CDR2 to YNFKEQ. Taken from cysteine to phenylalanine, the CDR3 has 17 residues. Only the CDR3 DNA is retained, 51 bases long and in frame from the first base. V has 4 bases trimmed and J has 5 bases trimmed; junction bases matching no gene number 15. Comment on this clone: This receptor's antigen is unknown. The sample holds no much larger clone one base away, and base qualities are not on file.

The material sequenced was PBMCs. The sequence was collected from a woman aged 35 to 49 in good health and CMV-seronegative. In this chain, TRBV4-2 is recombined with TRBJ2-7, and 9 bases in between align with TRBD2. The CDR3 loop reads CASSPSAPGLAQNEQYF. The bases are TGTGCCAGCAGCCCCTCGGCGCCGGGACTAGCTCAAAACGAGCAGTACTTC.